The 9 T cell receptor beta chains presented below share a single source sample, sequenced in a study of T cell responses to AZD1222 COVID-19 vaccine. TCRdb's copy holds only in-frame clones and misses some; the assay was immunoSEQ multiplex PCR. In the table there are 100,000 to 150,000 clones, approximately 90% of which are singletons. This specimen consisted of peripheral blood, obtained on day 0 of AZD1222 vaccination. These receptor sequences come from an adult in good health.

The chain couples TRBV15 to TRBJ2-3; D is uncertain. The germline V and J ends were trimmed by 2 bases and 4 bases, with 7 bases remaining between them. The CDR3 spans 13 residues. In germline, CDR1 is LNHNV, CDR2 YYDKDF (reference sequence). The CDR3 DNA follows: TGTGCCACCAGCAGACTAGTCCCAGATACGCAGTATTTT. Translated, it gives CATSRLVPDTQYF.

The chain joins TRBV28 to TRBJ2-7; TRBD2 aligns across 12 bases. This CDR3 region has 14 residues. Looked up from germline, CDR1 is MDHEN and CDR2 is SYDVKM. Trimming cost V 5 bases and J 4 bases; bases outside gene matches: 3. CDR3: CASSQTSGRYEQYF. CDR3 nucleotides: TGTGCCAGCAGTCAAACTAGCGGGAGGTACGAGCAGTACTTC.

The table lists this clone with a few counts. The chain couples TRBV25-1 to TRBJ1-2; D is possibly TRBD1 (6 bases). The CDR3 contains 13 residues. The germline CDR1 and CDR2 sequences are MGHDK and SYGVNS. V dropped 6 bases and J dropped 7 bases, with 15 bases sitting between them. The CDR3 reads CASRLSGASGYTF. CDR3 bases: TGTGCCAGCAGACTTTCAGGGGCTTCTGGCTACACCTTC.

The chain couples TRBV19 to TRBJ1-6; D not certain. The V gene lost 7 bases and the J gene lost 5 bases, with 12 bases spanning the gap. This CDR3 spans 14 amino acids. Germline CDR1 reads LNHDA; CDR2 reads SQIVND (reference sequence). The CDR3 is CASNRVGNNSPLHF. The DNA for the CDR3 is TGTGCCAGTAACAGAGTCGGCAATAATTCACCCCTCCACTTT.

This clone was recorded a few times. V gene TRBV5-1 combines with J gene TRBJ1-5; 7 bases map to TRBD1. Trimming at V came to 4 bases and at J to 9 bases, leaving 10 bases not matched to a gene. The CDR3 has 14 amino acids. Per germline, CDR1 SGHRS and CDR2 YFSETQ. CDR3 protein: CASSQTGPIWPQHF. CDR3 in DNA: TGCGCCAGCAGCCAGACAGGGCCAATTTGGCCCCAGCATTTT.

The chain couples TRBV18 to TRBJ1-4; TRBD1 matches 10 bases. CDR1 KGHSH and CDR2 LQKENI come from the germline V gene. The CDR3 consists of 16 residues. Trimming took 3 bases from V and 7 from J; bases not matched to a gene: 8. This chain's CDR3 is CASSPNRQGAGEKLFF. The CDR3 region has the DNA TGTGCCAGCTCACCGAATAGACAGGGGGCTGGTGAAAAACTGTTTTTT.

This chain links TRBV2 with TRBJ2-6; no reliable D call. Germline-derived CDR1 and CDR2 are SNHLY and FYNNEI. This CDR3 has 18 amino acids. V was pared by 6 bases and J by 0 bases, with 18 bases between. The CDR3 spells CASRGTRAPNSGANVLTF. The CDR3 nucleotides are TGTGCCAGCAGGGGTACTCGGGCTCCTAACTCTGGGGCCAACGTCCTGACTTTC. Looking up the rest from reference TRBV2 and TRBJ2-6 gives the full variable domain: EPEVTQTPSHQVTQMGQEVILRCVPISNHLYFYWYRQILGQKVEFLVSFYNNEISEKSEIFDDQFSVERPDGSNFTLKIRSTKLEDSAMYFCASRGTRAPNSGANVLTFGAGSRLTVL.

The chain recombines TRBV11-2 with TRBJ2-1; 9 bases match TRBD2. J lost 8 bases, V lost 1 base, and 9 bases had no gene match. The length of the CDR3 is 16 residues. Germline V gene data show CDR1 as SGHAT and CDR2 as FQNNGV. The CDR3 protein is CASSLATLAGVDEQFF. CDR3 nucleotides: TGTGCCAGCAGCTTAGCGACCTTAGCGGGAGTGGATGAGCAGTTCTTC.

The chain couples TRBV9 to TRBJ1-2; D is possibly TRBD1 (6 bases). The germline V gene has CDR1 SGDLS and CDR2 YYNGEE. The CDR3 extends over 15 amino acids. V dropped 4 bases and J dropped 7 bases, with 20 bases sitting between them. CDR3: CASSPGDFKGGGYTF. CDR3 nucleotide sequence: TGTGCCAGCAGCCCTGGGGACTTCAAGGGGGGTGGCTACACCTTC.